The TCR beta chain described here comes from a study of T cell repertoires in cytomegalovirus infection. TCRdb fed the reads into MiXCR, producing one record per CDR3 protein. Of hundreds of thousands of distinct CDR3 sequences in the sample, roughly 18% were seen once. This CDR3 spans 14 amino acids. CDR1 is DFQATT and CDR2 is SNEGSKA in the germline V gene (reference sequence). V lost 3 bases to trimming and J lost 6 bases, with 18 bases between them. The V call is TRBV20-1, the J call TRBJ2-7; D is undetermined. This clonotype originated in a human donor in good health (CMV status not recorded). Some clones in this sample may be carry-over from other donors' samples. The source material was PBMCs. The CDR3 spells CSARVMGSATEQYF. DNA of the CDR3: TGCAGTGCTAGGGTCATGGGGTCGGCGACCGAGCAGTACTTC.